This T cell receptor (beta chain) was found in a study of T cells after yellow fever vaccination. Study-wide results and limits: Although the secondary response was weaker, it peaked faster, at day 5 versus 15.

This clonotype was observed at least ten times. The antigen remains unidentified. By 5'RACE template switching, TCR cDNA was produced, with a universal primer site and UMIs added in the process. TCRdb ran MiXCR on the 5' RACE reads and lists one entry per CDR3 protein. The sample lists around 330,000 distinct CDR3 sequences, roughly 3.5% occurring once. The CDR3 spans 15 residues. V gave up 5 bases and J gave up 9 bases; unmatched junction bases: 9. The V gene's germline CDR1 is MGHDK and CDR2 SYGVNS. This sequence was found in a young man who received the YFV17D yellow fever vaccine. The J gene is TRBJ1-6, the V gene TRBV25-1, with 8 bases identical to TRBD1. Specimen: PBMCs, collected on the day of the yellow fever booster vaccination. CDR3 protein: CASSTRDRKISPLHF. CDR3 DNA: TGTGCCAGCAGTACCCGGGACAGGAAGATTTCACCCCTCCACTTT.